This TCR beta chain was obtained from a study of blood T cells in healthy people across ages (dated by TCRdb to about 2015). Study-level background: In model experiments, template switching captured about one uniquely barcoded TCR beta cDNA molecule for every two T cells. To track age-related changes in TCR beta repertoire diversity, the study relied on deep sequencing normalized with unique cDNA molecular identifiers. Four age groups were formed from the donors: young (average about 17 years), middle-aged (approximately 42), aged (over 55) and long-lived (less than 85). For two donors (one aged 18 to 29 and one aged 80 or older), the study analyzed two additional independent replicas of 1 million unique cDNA reads from the same blood draw. General conclusions and limits of the study: Donor CMV infection status was unknown, potentially confounding age-related changes in expanded clonotypes. The long-lived group showed more naive CD4+ T cells, fewer expanded clones and increased TCR diversity than the aged group, suggesting age selection. Observed TCR beta diversity per million T cells fell roughly linearly with age, and a significant reduction was already apparent by age around 40. Bulk unsorted PBMC profiling prevented conclusive comparison of naive and antigen-experienced compartments. The percentage of naive T cells measured by flow cytometry correlated strongly with observed TCR beta diversity. Estimates of total diversity based on one million sequenced T cells were regarded as lower bounds and as underestimates.

Trimming at the junction amounts to 6 bases on V and 5 bases on J, and the germline ends lie 16 bases apart. The germline V gene encodes CDR1 KGHSH and CDR2 LQKENI. The CDR3 numbers 14 residues from cysteine through phenylalanine. Kept here is only the CDR3 DNA, which spans 42 bases and is read in frame from base 1. This clonotype was seen only a few times. Its antigen is still unknown. Within one base of it there is no much larger clone, and no base qualities were kept. Library preparation employed 5' RACE. Sequencer: Illumina HiSeq 2500. A second roughly 7 to 11 cycle PCR used a sample-barcoded 5' primer and a J-beta primer mix. A template-switch 5' adaptor carrying 12 random nucleotides introduced a unique molecular identifier onto each TCR beta cDNA molecule. Each sample yielded at least 2.5 million CDR3-containing paired-end reads. First-strand cDNA synthesis was performed from all RNA using the Mint cDNA synthesis kit, with priming by a TRBC-specific oligonucleotide. Following uracil-DNA glycosylase treatment, a first 18-cycle PCR with universal primers M1SS and BC2_uni_R was performed on all cDNA. On the study's bioinformatics: For normalization, 1 million high-quality reads were randomly selected from each sample, with every read carrying a distinct molecular identifier. Reads sharing molecular identifiers were discarded rather than binned into consensus sequences. MiTCR, set to a Q25 quality threshold and the strictest error-elimination algorithm, was used for CDR3 identification, clonotype clustering and error correction. A nonparametric unseen species model with Euler transformation was used to estimate lower-bound total TCR beta diversity. TCRdb reprocessing: public reads trimmed at Q25 with fastp, clones called with MiXCR, in-frame beta chains kept. Each CDR3 protein gets just one entry, which takes the most common genes and DNA from the rows behind it. TCRdb, not the authors, supplied the V and J calls. Present in this sample are roughly 500,000 distinct CDR3 sequences, under 30% of which were seen just once. The top ten hold roughly 9% of the sample.

The donors were some 36 Caucasian individuals from Russia, aged roughly 6 to 100 years, who were systemically healthy. Each donor gave roughly 9 milliliters of peripheral blood, drawn into EDTA-treated Vacutainer tubes. PBMCs were isolated by Ficoll-Paque density-gradient centrifugation, with at least 6.5 million obtained per sample. Total RNA was extracted from PBMCs with Trizol reagent, with at least 5.5 micrograms obtained per sample. For every donor, an aliquot of PBMCs went through flow cytometry to measure the percentages of naive CD45RAhigh/CD27high T cells. This sample was shared with a second study, whose subject was T cells of mothers and their children. The second study also describes: Nine systemically healthy Caucasian individuals served as donors, namely three mothers together with their six children. cDNA synthesis consumed the entire amount of extracted RNA, loaded at approximately 1.5 ug RNA in each 15 ul reaction. In the second PCR, the M1S primer introduced both the sample barcodes and 2-4 random nucleotides. Each mother yielded over 8.5 million TCR beta CDR3 reads and each child 2.5 million to 3.5 million reads. Thymic selection similarly shapes TCR recombination output in related and unrelated pairs, with minor effect from inherited differences. Normalized repertoire overlap was always found to be slightly, but never significantly, higher in related mother-child pairs than in unrelated mother-child pairs. No persistent microchimeric T cell clones were found, with a detection sensitivity of approximately 100 clones per million clonotypes. To look for features that set related mother-child pairs apart from unrelated individuals, the researchers ran deep NGS to compare the TCR beta repertoires of mothers and children. On average, the children were about 10 +/- 4 years old, while the mothers were approximately 41 +/- 4 years old. After adapters were ligated using NEBNext reagents, the libraries underwent 100+100 nt paired-end sequencing on an Illumina HiSeq 2000. To prevent cross-contamination, the mother and child libraries were prepared a month apart and were sequenced in separate runs. For each donor, somewhere between roughly 450,000 and 2,100,000 distinct TCR beta clonotypes were identified. Naive TCR beta clonotypes were estimated from low-frequency clonotypes matched to each donor's FACS-determined naive share, without sorting.

This clonotype was sampled from a boy between 10 and 17 years old in good health. This sequence uses TRBV18 and TRBJ2-5; TRBD1 is possibly the D segment (5 matching bases). The sample was blood. CDR3 region: CASSPQGSQETQYF. Here is the DNA: TGTGCCAGCTCGCCCCAGGGTTCTCAGGAGACCCAGTACTTC. The variable domain in full, with residues beyond the CDR3 obtained from the reference TRBV18 and TRBJ2-5 genes, is NAGVMQNPRHLVRRRGQEARLRCSPMKGHSHVYWYRQLPEEGLKFMVYLQKENIIDESGMPKERFSAEFPKEGPSILRIQQVVRGDSAAYFCASSPQGSQETQYFGPGTRLLVL.